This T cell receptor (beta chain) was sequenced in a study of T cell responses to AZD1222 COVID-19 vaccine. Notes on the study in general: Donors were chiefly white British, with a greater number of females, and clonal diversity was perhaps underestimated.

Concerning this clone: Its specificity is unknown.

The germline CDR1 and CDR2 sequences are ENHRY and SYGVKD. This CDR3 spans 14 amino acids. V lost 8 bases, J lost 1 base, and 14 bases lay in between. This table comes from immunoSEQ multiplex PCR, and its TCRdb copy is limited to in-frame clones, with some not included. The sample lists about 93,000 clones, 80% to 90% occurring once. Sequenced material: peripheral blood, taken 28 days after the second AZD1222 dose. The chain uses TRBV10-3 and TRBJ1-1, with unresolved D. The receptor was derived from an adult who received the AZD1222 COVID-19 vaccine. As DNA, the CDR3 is TGTGCCATCTCTATCGCGTCCGCGAACACTGAAGCTTTCTTT. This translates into CAISIASANTEAFF.